Presented here are 14 T cell receptor beta chains from one specimen sequenced in a study of shared clonotypes between healthy human individuals. CD8 cells regarded as naive lacked CD45RO, were positively chosen for CCR7, and omitted terminally differentiated effector memory CD45RA+ cells. The data were produced by immunoSEQ multiplex PCR, yet TCRdb's version contains in-frame clones alone and is incomplete. Seen here are around 600,000 clones, approximately 96% observed once, and the top ten hold over 0.09%. The sample taken for sequencing was naive CD8+ T cells sorted from blood. The receptors shown here come from a woman aged 25-40 years in good health.

V is TRBV19 and J is TRBJ1-5, with a possible D match to TRBD1 (6 bases). The CDR3 has 16 amino acids. Per the germline V gene, CDR1 is LNHDA and CDR2 is SQIVND (reference sequence). V dropped 2 bases and J dropped 0 bases, with 11 bases sitting between them. The CDR3 region is CASSISGTNSNQPQHF. In DNA, the CDR3 is TGTGCCAGTAGTATATCCGGGACAAATAGCAATCAGCCCCAGCATTTT.

V gene TRBV28 combines with J gene TRBJ2-7, with 8 bases lining up with TRBD1. The CDR3 totals 13 residues. CDR1 and CDR2 (germline): MDHEN, SYDVKM. The ends lost 10 bases at V and 4 bases at J; junction bases unmatched: 9. The DNA of the CDR3 is TGTGCCACCGCCGGGACAGGCCATTACGAGCAGTACTTC. Encoded protein: CATAGTGHYEQYF.

The V call is TRBV5-1, the J call TRBJ2-7; D is unresolved. The CDR3 is made up of 15 amino acids. Trimming removed 1 base from V and 2 bases from J, with 13 bases in between. Looked up from germline, CDR1 is SGHRS and CDR2 is YFSETQ. The CDR3 reads CASSLSSRNPYEQYF. The CDR3, as DNA: TGCGCCAGCAGCTTGTCGAGTAGAAACCCCTACGAGCAGTACTTC.

The chain recombines TRBV28 with TRBJ2-1; 7 nucleotides line up with TRBD2. The CDR3 has 11 residues. Germline lookup yields CDR1 MDHEN and CDR2 SYDVKM. Trimming removed 6 bases from V and 10 bases from J; junction bases left unmatched: 3. CDR3 region: CASRSGNEQFF. The DNA for the CDR3 is TGTGCCAGCAGGAGCGGGAACGAGCAGTTCTTC.

This clone was observed a single time. J is TRBJ1-1 and V is TRBV27, with 9 bases matching TRBD1. J was trimmed by 4 bases and V by 0 bases; bases with no gene match: 6. The CDR3 extends over 16 amino acids. Per germline, CDR1 MNHEY and CDR2 SMNVEV (reference sequence). CDR3 region: CASSLSPGTGSTEAFF. CDR3 in DNA: TGTGCCAGCAGTTTATCGCCCGGGACAGGGTCCACTGAAGCTTTCTTT.

This chain joins TRBV15 and TRBJ2-5, with 7 bases lining up with TRBD1. The CDR3 sequence is 16 residues long. Germline V gene data show CDR1 as LNHNV and CDR2 as YYDKDF (reference sequence). The V segment lost 0 bases and the J segment 2 bases; nucleotides outside the gene matches: 6. CDR3 protein: CATSRDSGGKQETQYF. The DNA for the CDR3 is TGTGCCACCAGCAGAGATTCAGGGGGAAAGCAAGAGACCCAGTACTTC.

V usage is TRBV13 and J usage is TRBJ1-1; no reliable D call. Per the germline V gene, CDR1 is PRHDT and CDR2 is FYEKMQ (reference sequence). V lost 0 bases and J 4 bases, leaving 6 bases between the germline ends. CDR3 length: 13 residues. CDR3 region: CASSLGLFTEAFF. The DNA of the CDR3 is TGTGCCAGCAGCTTAGGCCTTTTCACTGAAGCTTTCTTT.

The chain has TRBV19 and TRBJ2-7; D is perhaps TRBD1 or TRBD2 (7 bases each). Trimming left V 3 bases short and J 3 bases short, with 15 bases between. Germline V lookup: CDR1 LNHDA, CDR2 SQIVND (reference sequence). The CDR3 sequence is 15 residues long. This chain's CDR3 is CASSIGQGGIYEQYF. CDR3 DNA: TGTGCCAGTAGTATTGGTCAGGGGGGGATCTACGAGCAGTACTTC.

The rearrangement uses TRBV4-1 and TRBJ2-1; TRBD2 aligns across 8 bases. After removal of 3 bases from V and 13 bases from J, the junction contained 11 bases not matched to a gene. Germline V CDR1 and CDR2: MGHRA, YSYEKL. The CDR3 sequence is 14 residues long. CDR3 DNA sequence: TGCGCCAGCAGCCAGGCTCCACTAGCGGCCTACCAGTTCTTC. It yields the protein CASSQAPLAAYQFF.

In this sample, this clone turned up once. V gene TRBV27 combines with J gene TRBJ2-5; D gene unclear. The DNA matches TRBJ2-7 better at its end, which makes the J call doubtful. The CDR3 contains 14 residues. In germline, CDR1 is MNHEY, CDR2 SMNVEV (reference sequence). CDR3 DNA sequence: TGTGCCAGCACCCTCCAGCTGGGCTCCTACGAGCAGTACTTC. This translates into CASTLQLGSYEQYF.

This sequence joins TRBV7-9 and TRBJ1-4, with 9 bases that match TRBD1. Trimming removed 1 base from V and 0 bases from J; junction bases left unmatched: 0. In germline, CDR1 is SEHNR, CDR2 FQNEAQ (reference sequence). The CDR3 runs to 16 residues. DNA of the CDR3: TGTGCCAGCAGCTTAGGACAGGGGGCAACTAATGAAAAACTGTTTTTT. This translates into CASSLGQGATNEKLFF.

The chain recombines TRBV25-1 with TRBJ2-3; a possible D gene is TRBD2 (6 bases). The CDR3 extends over 15 amino acids. Germline assignment: CDR1 MGHDK and CDR2 SYGVNS. V shed 7 bases and J shed 3 bases, with 17 bases lying between them. For the CDR3, the DNA is TGTGCCAGCACTATGGGGGAGGTAGGGACAGATACGCAGTATTTT. Its translation is CASTMGEVGTDTQYF.

The rearrangement uses TRBV5-6 and TRBJ1-2, with D perhaps TRBD1 (6 bases). The CDR3 loop spans 15 amino acids. The V end was cut by 0 bases, the J end by 6 bases, with 15 bases between. Germline loops: CDR1 SGHDT, CDR2 YYEEEE. CDR3 residues: CASSLANQGSDGYTF. CDR3 nucleotides: TGTGCCAGCAGCTTGGCCAACCAGGGGAGCGATGGCTACACCTTC.

This clone came up once. The chain is built from TRBV2 and TRBJ1-2; 9 positions match TRBD1. Per the germline V gene, CDR1 is SNHLY and CDR2 is FYNNEI. The junction had 9 bases not matched to a gene; V was cut back by 6 bases and J by 4 bases. CDR3 size: 15 residues. CDR3 in amino acids: CASRDGDRVLYGYTF. CDR3 in DNA: TGTGCCAGCAGGGATGGGGACAGGGTGCTCTATGGCTACACCTTC.